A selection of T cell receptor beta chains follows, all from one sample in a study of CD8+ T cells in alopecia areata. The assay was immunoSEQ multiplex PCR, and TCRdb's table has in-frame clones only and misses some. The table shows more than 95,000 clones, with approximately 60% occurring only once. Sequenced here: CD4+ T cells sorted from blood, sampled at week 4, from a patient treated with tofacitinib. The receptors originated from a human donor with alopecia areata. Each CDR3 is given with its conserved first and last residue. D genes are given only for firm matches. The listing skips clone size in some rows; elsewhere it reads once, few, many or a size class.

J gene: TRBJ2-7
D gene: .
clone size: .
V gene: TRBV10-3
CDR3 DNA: TGTGCCATCAGTGAGGGACGGTTGGACTCCTACGAGCAGTACTTC
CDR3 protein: CAISEGRLDSYEQYF

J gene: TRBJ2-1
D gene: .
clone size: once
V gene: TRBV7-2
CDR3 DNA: TGTGCCAGCAGCTTAGCGGGGGAGTACAATGAGCAGTTCTTC
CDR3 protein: CASSLAGEYNEQFF

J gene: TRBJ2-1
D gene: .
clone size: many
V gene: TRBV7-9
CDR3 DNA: TGTGCCAGCAGCCTGGAGGGCCGCGATGAGCAGTTCTTC
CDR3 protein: CASSLEGRDEQFF

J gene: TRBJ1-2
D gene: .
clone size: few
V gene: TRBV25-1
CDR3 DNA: TGTGCCAGCAGTGAGGGACATACTAACTATGGCTACACCTTC
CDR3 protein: CASSEGHTNYGYTF

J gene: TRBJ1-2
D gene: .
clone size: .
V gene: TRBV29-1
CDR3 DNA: TGCAGCGTGCAAGGGGGTAACTATGGCTACACCTTC
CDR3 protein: CSVQGGNYGYTF

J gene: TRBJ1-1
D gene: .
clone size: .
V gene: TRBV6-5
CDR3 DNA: TGTGCCAGCAGTTACTCGGCCCTGAACACTGAAGCTTTCTTT
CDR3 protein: CASSYSALNTEAFF

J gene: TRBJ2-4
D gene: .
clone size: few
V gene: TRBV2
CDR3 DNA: TGTGCCAGCAGGGGGTTAGAAAACATTCAGTACTTC
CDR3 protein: CASRGLENIQYF

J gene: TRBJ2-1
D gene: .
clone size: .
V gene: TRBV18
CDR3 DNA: TGTGCCAGCTCACCTCAGGGGGGTAATGAGCAGTTCTTC
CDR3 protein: CASSPQGGNEQFF

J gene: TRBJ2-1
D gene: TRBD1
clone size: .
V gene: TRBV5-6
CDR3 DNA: TGTGCCAGCAGCTTGGGAACAGGGGGCATTTACAATGAGCAGTTCTTC
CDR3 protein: CASSLGTGGIYNEQFF

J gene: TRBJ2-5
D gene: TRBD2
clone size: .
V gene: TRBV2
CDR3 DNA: TGTGCTTCACTAGCGTCGGAGACCCAGTACTTC
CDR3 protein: CASLASETQYF

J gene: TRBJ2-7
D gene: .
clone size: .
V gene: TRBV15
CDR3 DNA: TGTGCCACCAGCAGAGACGTAAGGAGCTCCTACGAGCAGTACTTC
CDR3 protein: CATSRDVRSSYEQYF

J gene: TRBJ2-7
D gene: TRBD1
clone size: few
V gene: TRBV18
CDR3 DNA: TGTGCCAGCTCACCAGGGACAGGGTCCTACGAGCAGTACTTC
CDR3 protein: CASSPGTGSYEQYF

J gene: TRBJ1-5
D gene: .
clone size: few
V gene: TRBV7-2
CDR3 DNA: TGTGCCAGCAGCCCCGTGGCAGGGGTTGGACAGCCCCAGCATTTT
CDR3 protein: CASSPVAGVGQPQHF

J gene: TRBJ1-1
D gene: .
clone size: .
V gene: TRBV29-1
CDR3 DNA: TGCAGCGTTGAGGTACAGCAGAACACTGAAGCTTTCTTT
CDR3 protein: CSVEVQQNTEAFF

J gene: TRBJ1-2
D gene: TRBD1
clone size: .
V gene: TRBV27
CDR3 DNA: TGTGCCAGCAGCGCACCGGGACAGGGGGTCTATGGCTACACCTTC
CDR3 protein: CASSAPGQGVYGYTF

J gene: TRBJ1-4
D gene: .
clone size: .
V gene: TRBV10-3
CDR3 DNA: TGTGCCATCTCGGATGAGGGGCTTGCTTATAATGAAAAACTGTTTTTT
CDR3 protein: CAISDEGLAYNEKLFF

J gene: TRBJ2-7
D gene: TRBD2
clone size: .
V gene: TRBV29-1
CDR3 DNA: TGCAGCGTCCCTGGGGAGGGATCGATCTACGAGCAGTACTTC
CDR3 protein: CSVPGEGSIYEQYF